The next 12 T cell receptor beta chains were all read from a single sample in a study of T cells in Graves' hyperthyroidism and ophthalmopathy. Amplified TCR beta CDR3 regions came from RNA transcripts. First-round RT-PCR with HTBI primers amplified the TCR CDR3 region. TCRdb reprocessed the multiplex PCR reads via MiXCR and lists one record per CDR3 protein. The table has 750,000 to 950,000 distinct CDR3 sequences, 35% to 40% seen once. The sample consisted of blood. All receptors come from a man between 18 and 35 years old with Graves' hyperthyroidism.

The V call is TRBV7-4, the J call TRBJ2-7; TRBD2 agrees at 10 bases. CDR1 SGHVT and CDR2 SQSDAQ come from the germline V gene. The CDR3 runs to 15 residues. Trimming cost V 5 bases and J 2 bases; bases outside gene matches: 6. The CDR3 bases are TGTGCCAGCAGCCGGGGGACTAGCGCCCCCTACGAGCAGTACTTC. It encodes CASSRGTSAPYEQYF.

This clonotype appeared a few times. V gene TRBV25-1 combines with J gene TRBJ2-2; 11 bases line up with TRBD2. CDR1 and CDR2 (germline): MGHDK, SYGVNS. Unmatched junction bases numbered 4, after V lost 1 base and J lost 0 bases. This CDR3 region has 18 residues. CDR3 sequence (DNA): TGTGCCAGCAGTGAATCGATAGCGGGAGGGCCGAACACCGGGGAGCTGTTTTTT. This codes for CASSESIAGGPNTGELFF.

The table lists this clonotype with many counts. This chain links TRBV29-1 with TRBJ2-7, with unresolved D. Trimming removed 5 bases at V and 3 bases at J, with 8 bases between. The germline V gene has CDR1 SQVTM and CDR2 ANQGSEA. CDR3 size: 11 residues. CDR3 nucleotides: TGCAGCGTTCGGCAGGACTACGAGCAGTACTTC. It yields the protein CSVRQDYEQYF.

This clonotype showed up many times. The CDR3 loop reads CAISVQETQYF. The CDR3 DNA reads as TGTGCCATCAGTGTGCAAGAGACCCAGTACTTC. The rearrangement uses TRBV10-3 and TRBJ2-5; D gene ambiguous. Trimming shortened V by 4 bases and J by 2 bases, and 2 bases separated the two germline ends. The CDR3 has 11 residues. Germline V lookup: CDR1 ENHRY, CDR2 SYGVKD.

This clonotype was seen more than once but under ten times. The J gene is TRBJ2-2, the V gene TRBV7-6; either TRBD1 or TRBD2 may supply D (5 bases each). V was shortened by 2 bases and J by 3 bases, with 19 bases between the two germline ends. The germline CDR1 and CDR2 sequences are SGHVS and FNYEAQ. The CDR3 runs 18 residues. DNA for the CDR3: TGTGCCAGCAGCTTAATGGCTAGGAAGGTGGGGGACACCGGGGAGCTGTTTTTT. Encoded protein: CASSLMARKVGDTGELFF. Together with reference TRBV7-6 and TRBJ2-2, the CDR3 gives the full variable domain: GAGVSQSPRYKVTKRGQDVALRCDPISGHVSLYWYRQALGQGPEFLTYFNYEAQQDKSGLPNDRFSAERPEGSISTLTIQRTEQRDSAMYRCASSLMARKVGDTGELFFGEGSRLTVL.

J is TRBJ2-7 and V is TRBV5-1, with no clear D. Germline V gene lookup returns CDR1 SGHRS and CDR2 YFSETQ. Trimming stripped 0 bases from V and 7 bases from J, with 17 bases between. The CDR3 contains 15 residues. The CDR3 loop reads CASSLESTPFAEQYF. In nucleotides, the CDR3 is TGCGCCAGCAGCTTGGAGTCGACACCGTTTGCAGAGCAGTACTTC.

At least ten counts were recorded for this clonotype. This chain connects TRBV19 to TRBJ1-4; possibly TRBD1 for D (6 bases). The V and J ends lost 8 bases and 8 bases respectively, with 12 bases between them. CDR1 and CDR2 from the germline V gene are LNHDA and SQIVND (reference sequence). The CDR3 is 12 amino acids. In DNA form, the CDR3 reads TGTGCCAGTGAGGGGGGCCAAGAAAAACTGTTTTTT. It is translated as CASEGGQEKLFF.

The rearrangement joins TRBV2 to TRBJ2-7; D possibly corresponds to TRBD1 (6 bases). CDR3 length: 15 residues. CDR1 is SNHLY and CDR2 is FYNNEI in the germline V gene. Trimming left V 7 bases short and J 3 bases short, with 19 bases between. The CDR3 sequence is CASKRAEGTNYEQYF. The CDR3 nucleotides read TGTGCCAGCAAGAGGGCCGAGGGGACAAACTACGAGCAGTACTTC.

The chain uses TRBV7-3 and TRBJ2-2; 7 bases align to TRBD2. Germline CDR1 SGHTA, CDR2 FQGTGA. The CDR3 extends over 16 amino acids. The trim removed 3 bases at V and 2 bases at J, leaving 6 bases unmatched. CDR3: CASSLEGGSNTGELFF. The DNA of the CDR3 is TGTGCCAGCAGCTTGGAAGGCGGGAGTAACACCGGGGAGCTGTTTTTT.

This clonotype was recorded at least ten times. V is TRBV24-1 and J is TRBJ1-1, with D unresolved. Per germline, CDR1 KGHDR and CDR2 SFDVKD. V gave up 4 bases and J gave up 4 bases, with 9 bases separating them. This CDR3 spans 13 amino acids. The CDR3 protein is CATSEGDGTEAFF. For the CDR3, the DNA is TGTGCCACCAGTGAAGGTGACGGCACTGAAGCTTTCTTT.

This clonotype was detected ten times or more. The chain joins TRBV19 to TRBJ1-5, with D unclear. Germline-derived CDR1 and CDR2 are LNHDA and SQIVND (reference sequence). Trimming cost V 3 bases and J 5 bases, with 5 bases left between them. CDR3 length: 12 residues. The CDR3 protein is CASSISYQPQHF. The DNA for the CDR3 is TGTGCCAGTAGTATTTCTTATCAGCCCCAGCATTTT.

A note on this clonotype: One junction end disagrees with the germline gene, perhaps due to a read error. This rearrangement joins TRBV7-2 to TRBJ1-5; 7 bases line up with TRBD1. CDR3 size: 18 residues. The germline V gene has CDR1 SGHTA and CDR2 FQGNSA. The CDR3 region is CASSPSWGTDRRNQPQHF. In DNA, the CDR3 is TGCGCCAGCAGCCCATCTTGGGGGACGGACAGGCGGAATCAGCCCCAGCATTTT.